The source of this T cell receptor (beta chain) is a study of blood T cells in healthy people across ages. Study observations and caveats: Diversity of TCR beta per million T cells declined in a roughly linear way with age.

Concerning this clonotype itself: Its specificity is not known.

With a J-beta primer mix and a sample-barcoded 5' primer, a second PCR ran 7 to 11 cycles. Each of the cDNA molecules was tagged by a template-switch adaptor with 12 random nucleotides. Each CDR3 protein gets one entry after TCRdb re-called the 5' RACE reads with MiXCR. The sample gives hundreds of thousands of distinct CDR3 sequences, about 25% of which show up once; 3.6% is in the top ten. The CDR3 loop spans 13 amino acids. Germline CDR1 is SGHRS and CDR2 is YFSETQ. V shed 3 bases and J shed 4 bases, with 10 bases lying between them. A further study also used this sample, focusing on T cells of mothers and their children. From that report: In this cohort, donors were a few healthy Caucasian mothers plus their six children. Per child, 2.5 million to 3.5 million TCR beta CDR3 reads were obtained, against over 10 million per mother.

The sequenced sample was blood. The chain carries TRBV5-1 and TRBJ2-5; D may be TRBD1 or TRBD2 (5 bases each). The sequence derives from a boy aged 2 to 9 in good health. The CDR3, as DNA: TGCGCCAGCAGCTCCCAGAGGGGAGAGACCCAGTACTTC. It encodes CASSSQRGETQYF.